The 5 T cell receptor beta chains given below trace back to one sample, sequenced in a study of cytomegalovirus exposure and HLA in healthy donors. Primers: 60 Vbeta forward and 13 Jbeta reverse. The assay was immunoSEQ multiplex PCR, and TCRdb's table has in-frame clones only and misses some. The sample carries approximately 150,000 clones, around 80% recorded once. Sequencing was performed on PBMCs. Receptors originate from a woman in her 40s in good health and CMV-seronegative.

The CDR3 sequence: CASSSRDSHNEKLFF. In DNA, the CDR3 is TGTGCCAGCAGCTCCCGGGACAGCCATAATGAAAAACTGTTTTTT. V gene TRBV5-4 combines with J gene TRBJ1-4, with 7 positions matching TRBD1. V lost 3 bases, J lost 4 bases, and 6 bases stayed unmatched. The CDR3 runs 15 residues. Germline CDR1 and CDR2: SGHNT and YYREEE (reference sequence).

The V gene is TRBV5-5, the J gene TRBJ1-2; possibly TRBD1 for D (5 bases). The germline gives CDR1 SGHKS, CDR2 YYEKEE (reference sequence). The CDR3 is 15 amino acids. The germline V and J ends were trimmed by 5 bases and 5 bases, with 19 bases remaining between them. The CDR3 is CASSRGGTDSYGYTF. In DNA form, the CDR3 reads TGTGCCAGCAGTAGGGGCGGGACTGACAGTTATGGCTACACCTTC. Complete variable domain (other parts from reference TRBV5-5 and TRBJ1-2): DAGVTQSPTHLIKTRGQQVTLRCSPISGHKSVSWYQQVLGQGPQFIFQYYEKEERGRGNFPDRFSARQFPNYSSELNVNALLLGDSALYLCASSRGGTDSYGYTFGSGTRLTVV.

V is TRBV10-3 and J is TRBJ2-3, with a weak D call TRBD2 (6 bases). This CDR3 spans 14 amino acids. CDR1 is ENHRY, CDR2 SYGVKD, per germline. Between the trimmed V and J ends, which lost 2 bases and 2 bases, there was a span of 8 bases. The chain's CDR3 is CAISEGDFTDTQYF. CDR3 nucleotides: TGTGCCATCAGTGAGGGGGACTTCACAGATACGCAGTATTTT.

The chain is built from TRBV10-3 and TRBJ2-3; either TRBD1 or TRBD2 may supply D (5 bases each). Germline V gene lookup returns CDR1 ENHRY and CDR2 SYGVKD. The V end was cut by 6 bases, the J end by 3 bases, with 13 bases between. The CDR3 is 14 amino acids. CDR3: CAIREASGTDTQYF. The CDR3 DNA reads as TGTGCCATCAGGGAGGCTTCAGGGACAGATACGCAGTATTTT.

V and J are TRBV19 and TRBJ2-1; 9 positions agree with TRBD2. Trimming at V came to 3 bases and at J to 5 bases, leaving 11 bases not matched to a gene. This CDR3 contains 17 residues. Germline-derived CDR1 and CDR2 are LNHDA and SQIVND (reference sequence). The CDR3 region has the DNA TGTGCCAGTAGTATGATGGGAGCGGGAGGAAGGGACAATGAGCAGTTCTTC. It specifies CASSMMGAGGRDNEQFF.